This T cell receptor beta chain was identified during a study of Ad26.COV2.S vaccination and SARS-CoV-2 variants. Regarding the study as a whole: People given the vaccine had a wider spike-specific TCR breadth than placebo recipients did. Measurements of TCR breadth and depth may have given underestimates of the total T cell responses.

A note on this clone: Its antigen is currently unknown.

Sequenced by immunoSEQ multiplex PCR; TCRdb stores in-frame clones only, minus some. This table holds 350,000 to 450,000 clones, approximately 90% found once. CDR3 length: 15 residues. CDR1 is LNHDA, CDR2 SQIVND, per germline (reference sequence). V was clipped by 2 bases and J by 4 bases, with 14 bases between them. Source: peripheral blood, taken after recovery from COVID-19. The chain combines TRBV19 with TRBJ2-5; TRBD1 or TRBD2 may be the D gene (6 bases each). This TCR derives from a human donor who had recovered from COVID-19. The CDR3 DNA is TGTGCCAGTAGTATAAGGGGGGCCGAGAGAGAGACCCAGTACTTC. It codes for CASSIRGAERETQYF.